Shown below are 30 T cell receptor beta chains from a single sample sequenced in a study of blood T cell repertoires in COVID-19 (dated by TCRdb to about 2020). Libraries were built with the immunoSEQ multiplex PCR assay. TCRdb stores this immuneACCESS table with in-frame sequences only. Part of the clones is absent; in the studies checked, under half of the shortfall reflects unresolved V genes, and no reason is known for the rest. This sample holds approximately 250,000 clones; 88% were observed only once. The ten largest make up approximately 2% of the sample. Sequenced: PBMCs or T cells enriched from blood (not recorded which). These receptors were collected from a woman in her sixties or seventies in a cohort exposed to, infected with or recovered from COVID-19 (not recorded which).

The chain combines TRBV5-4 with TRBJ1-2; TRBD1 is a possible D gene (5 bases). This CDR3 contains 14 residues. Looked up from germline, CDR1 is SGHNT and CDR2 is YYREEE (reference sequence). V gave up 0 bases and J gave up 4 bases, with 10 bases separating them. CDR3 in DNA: TGTGCCAGCAGCTTGGCGGGACTAACCTATGGCTACACCTTC. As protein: CASSLAGLTYGYTF.

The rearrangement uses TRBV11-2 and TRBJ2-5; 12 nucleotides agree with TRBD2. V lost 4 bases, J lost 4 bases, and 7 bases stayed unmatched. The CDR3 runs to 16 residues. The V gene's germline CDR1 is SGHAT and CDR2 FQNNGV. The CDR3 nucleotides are TGTGCCAGCAGCTCGTACCTAGCGGGAGGGCGAGAGACCCAGTACTTC. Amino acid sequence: CASSSYLAGGRETQYF.

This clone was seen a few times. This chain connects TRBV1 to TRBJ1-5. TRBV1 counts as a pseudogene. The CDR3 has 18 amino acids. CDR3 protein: CTSSQDFGGVEGNQPQHF. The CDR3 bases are TGCACCAGCAGCCAAGACTTCGGAGGGGTAGAGGGCAATCAGCCCCAGCATTTT.

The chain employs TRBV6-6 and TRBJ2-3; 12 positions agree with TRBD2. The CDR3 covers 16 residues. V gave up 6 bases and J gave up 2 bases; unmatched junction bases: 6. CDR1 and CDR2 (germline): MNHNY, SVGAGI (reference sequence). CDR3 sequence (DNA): TGTGCCAGCAGGCCGCGACTAGCGGGAGTCACAGATACGCAGTATTTT. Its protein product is CASRPRLAGVTDTQYF.

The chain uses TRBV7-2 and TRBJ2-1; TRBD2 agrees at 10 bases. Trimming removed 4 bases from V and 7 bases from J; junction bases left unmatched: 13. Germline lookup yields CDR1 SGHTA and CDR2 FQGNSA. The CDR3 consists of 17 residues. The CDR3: CASSSSTGLAFGNEQFF. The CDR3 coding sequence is TGTGCCAGCAGCTCCTCAACGGGACTAGCGTTTGGAAATGAGCAGTTCTTC.

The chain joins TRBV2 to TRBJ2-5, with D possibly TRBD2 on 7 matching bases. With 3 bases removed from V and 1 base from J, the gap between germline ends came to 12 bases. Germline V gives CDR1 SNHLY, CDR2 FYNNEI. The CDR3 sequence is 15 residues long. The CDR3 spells CASSDGGALQETQYF. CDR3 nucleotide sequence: TGTGCCAGCAGTGATGGGGGGGCCCTCCAAGAGACCCAGTACTTC.

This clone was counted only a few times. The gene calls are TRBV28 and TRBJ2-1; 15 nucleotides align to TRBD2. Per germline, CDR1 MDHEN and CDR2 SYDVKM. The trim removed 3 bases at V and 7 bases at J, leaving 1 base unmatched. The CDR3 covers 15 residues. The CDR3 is CASSLGTSGRNEQFF. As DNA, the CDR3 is TGTGCCAGCAGTTTGGGGACTAGCGGGAGGAATGAGCAGTTCTTC. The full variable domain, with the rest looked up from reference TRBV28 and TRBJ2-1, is DVKVTQSSRYLVKRTGEKVFLECVQDMDHENMFWYRQDPGLGLRLIYFSYDVKMKEKGDIPEGYSVSREKKERFSLILESASTNQTSMYLCASSLGTSGRNEQFFGPGTRLTVL.

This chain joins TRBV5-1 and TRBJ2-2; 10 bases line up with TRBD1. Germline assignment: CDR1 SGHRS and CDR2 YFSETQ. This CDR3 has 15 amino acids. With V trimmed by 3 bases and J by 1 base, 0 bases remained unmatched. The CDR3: CASSWTGGNTGELFF. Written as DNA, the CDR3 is TGCGCCAGCAGCTGGACAGGGGGGAACACCGGGGAGCTGTTTTTT. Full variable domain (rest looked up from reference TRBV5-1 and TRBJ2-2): KAGVTQTPRYLIKTRGQQVTLSCSPISGHRSVSWYQQTPGQGLQFLFEYFSETQRNKGNFPGRFSGRQFSNSRSEMNVSTLELGDSALYLCASSWTGGNTGELFFGEGSRLTVL.

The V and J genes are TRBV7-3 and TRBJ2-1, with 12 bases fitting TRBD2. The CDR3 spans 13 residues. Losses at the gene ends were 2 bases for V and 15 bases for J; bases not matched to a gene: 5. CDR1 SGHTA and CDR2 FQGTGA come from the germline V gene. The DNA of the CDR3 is TGTGCCAGCAGCTTACTAGCGGGAGGGCGATTGTTCTTC. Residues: CASSLLAGGRLFF.

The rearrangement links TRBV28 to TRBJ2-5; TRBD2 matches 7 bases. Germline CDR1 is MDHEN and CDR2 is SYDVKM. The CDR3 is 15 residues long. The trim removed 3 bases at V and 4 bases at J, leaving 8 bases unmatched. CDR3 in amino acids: CASSFWTRKAETQYF. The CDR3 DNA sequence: TGTGCCAGCAGTTTCTGGACTAGGAAGGCAGAGACCCAGTACTTC.

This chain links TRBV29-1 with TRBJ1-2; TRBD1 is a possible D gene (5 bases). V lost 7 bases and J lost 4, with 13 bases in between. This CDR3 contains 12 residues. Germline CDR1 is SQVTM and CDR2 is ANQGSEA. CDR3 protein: CSARQTTYGYTF. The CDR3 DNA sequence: TGCAGCGCCCGACAGACGACCTATGGCTACACCTTC. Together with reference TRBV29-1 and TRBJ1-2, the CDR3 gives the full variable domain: SAVISQKPSRDICQRGTSLTIQCQVDSQVTMMFWYRQQPGQSLTLIATANQGSEATYESGFVIDKFPISRPNLTFSTLTVSNMSPEDSSIYLCSARQTTYGYTFGSGTRLTVV.

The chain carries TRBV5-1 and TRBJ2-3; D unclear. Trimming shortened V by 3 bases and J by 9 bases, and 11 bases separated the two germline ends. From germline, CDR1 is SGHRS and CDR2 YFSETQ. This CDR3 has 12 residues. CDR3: CASSSPYETQYF. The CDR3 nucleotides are TGCGCCAGCAGCTCCCCCTATGAAACGCAGTATTTT.

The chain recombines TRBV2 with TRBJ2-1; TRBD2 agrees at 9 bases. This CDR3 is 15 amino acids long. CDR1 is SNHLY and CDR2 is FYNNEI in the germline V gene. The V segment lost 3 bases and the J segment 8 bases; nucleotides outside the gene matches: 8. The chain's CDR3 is CASSDFAGGPDEQFF. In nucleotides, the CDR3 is TGTGCCAGCAGTGACTTCGCGGGAGGGCCGGATGAGCAGTTCTTC.

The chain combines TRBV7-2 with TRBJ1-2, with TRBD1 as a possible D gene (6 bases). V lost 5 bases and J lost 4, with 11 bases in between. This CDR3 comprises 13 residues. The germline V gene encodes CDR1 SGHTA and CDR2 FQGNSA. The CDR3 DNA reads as TGTGCCAGCAGCACACAGGGTAGCTATGGCTACACCTTC. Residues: CASSTQGSYGYTF. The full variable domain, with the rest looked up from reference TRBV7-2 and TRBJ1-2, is GAGVSQSPSNKVTEKGKDVELRCDPISGHTALYWYRQSLGQGLEFLIYFQGNSAPDKSGLPSDRFSAERTGGSVSTLTIQRTQQEDSAVYLCASSTQGSYGYTFGSGTRLTVV.

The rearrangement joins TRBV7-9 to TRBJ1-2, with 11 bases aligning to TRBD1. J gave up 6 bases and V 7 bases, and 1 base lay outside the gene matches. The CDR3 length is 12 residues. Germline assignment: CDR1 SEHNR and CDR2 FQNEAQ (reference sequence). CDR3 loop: CASTGQGDGYTF. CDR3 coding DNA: TGTGCCAGCACGGGACAGGGGGATGGCTACACCTTC. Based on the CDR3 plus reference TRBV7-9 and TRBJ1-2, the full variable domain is DTGVSQNPRHKITKRGQNVTFRCDPISEHNRLYWYRQTLGQGPEFLTYFQNEAQLEKSRLLSDRFSAERPKGSFSTLEIQRTEQGDSAMYLCASTGQGDGYTFGSGTRLTVV.

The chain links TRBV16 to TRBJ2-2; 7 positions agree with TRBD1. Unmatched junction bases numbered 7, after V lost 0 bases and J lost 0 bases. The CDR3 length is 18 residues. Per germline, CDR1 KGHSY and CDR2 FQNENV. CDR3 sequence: CASSQSAYRGANTGELFF. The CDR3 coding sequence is TGTGCCAGCAGCCAATCAGCCTACAGGGGCGCGAACACCGGGGAGCTGTTTTTT.

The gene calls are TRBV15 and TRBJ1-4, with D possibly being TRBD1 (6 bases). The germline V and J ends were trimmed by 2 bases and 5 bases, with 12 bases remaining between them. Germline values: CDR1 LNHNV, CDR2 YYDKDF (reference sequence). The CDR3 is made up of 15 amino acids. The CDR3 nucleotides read TGTGCCACCAGCAGACCCGGGACAAAGAATGAAAAACTGTTTTTT. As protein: CATSRPGTKNEKLFF.

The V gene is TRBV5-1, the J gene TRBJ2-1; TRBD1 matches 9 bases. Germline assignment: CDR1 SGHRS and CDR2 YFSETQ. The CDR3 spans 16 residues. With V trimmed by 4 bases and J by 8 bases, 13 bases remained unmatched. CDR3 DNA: TGCGCCAGCAGCGTTCAACAGGGGGCGCAAAACCATGAGCAGTTCTTC. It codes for CASSVQQGAQNHEQFF.

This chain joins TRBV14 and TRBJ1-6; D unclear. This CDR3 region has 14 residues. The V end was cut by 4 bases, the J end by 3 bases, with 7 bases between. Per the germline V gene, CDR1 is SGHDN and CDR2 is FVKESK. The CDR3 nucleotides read TGTGCCAGCAGCCTGAGGGACTATAATTCACCCCTCCACTTT. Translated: CASSLRDYNSPLHF.

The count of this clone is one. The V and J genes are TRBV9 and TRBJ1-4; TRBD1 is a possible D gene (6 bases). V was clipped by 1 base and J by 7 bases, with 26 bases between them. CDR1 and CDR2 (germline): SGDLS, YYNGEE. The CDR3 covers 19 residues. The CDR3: CASSVRFDESGGPSEKLFF. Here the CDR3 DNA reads TGTGCCAGCAGCGTACGCTTCGACGAGAGTGGGGGCCCTAGTGAAAAACTGTTTTTT.

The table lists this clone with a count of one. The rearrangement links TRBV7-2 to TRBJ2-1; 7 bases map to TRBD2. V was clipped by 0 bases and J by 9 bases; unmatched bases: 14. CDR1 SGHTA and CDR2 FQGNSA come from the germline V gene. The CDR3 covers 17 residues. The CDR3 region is CASSLAGGPLRPSEQFF. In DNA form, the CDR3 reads TGTGCCAGCAGCTTAGCGGGAGGGCCTCTGCGTCCCTCTGAGCAGTTCTTC. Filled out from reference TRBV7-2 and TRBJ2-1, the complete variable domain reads GAGVSQSPSNKVTEKGKDVELRCDPISGHTALYWYRQSLGQGLEFLIYFQGNSAPDKSGLPSDRFSAERTGGSVSTLTIQRTQQEDSAVYLCASSLAGGPLRPSEQFFGPGTRLTVL.

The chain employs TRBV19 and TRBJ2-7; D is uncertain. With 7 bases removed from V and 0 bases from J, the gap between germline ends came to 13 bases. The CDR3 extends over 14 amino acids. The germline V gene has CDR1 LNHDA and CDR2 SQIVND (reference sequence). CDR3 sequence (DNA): TGTGCCAGTACCCCCTCGACAAACTCCTACGAGCAGTACTTC. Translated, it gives CASTPSTNSYEQYF.

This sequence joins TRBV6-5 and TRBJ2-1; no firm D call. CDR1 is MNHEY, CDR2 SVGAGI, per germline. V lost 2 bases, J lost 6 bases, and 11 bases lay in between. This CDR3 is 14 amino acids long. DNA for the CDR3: TGTGCCAGCAGTTACGGTTCCCCGGGCAATGAGCAGTTCTTC. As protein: CASSYGSPGNEQFF.

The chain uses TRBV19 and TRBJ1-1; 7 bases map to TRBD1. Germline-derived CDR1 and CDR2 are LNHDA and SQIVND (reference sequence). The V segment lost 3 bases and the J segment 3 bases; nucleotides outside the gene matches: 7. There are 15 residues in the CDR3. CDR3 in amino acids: CASSITGVEDTEAFF. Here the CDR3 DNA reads TGTGCCAGTAGTATCACAGGGGTGGAGGACACTGAAGCTTTCTTT.

Written as DNA, the CDR3 is TGTGCCAGCAGTTTCTTTGATGAGCAGTTCTTC. It specifies CASSFFDEQFF. This chain connects TRBV28 to TRBJ2-1, with D hard to call. This CDR3 is built from 11 residues. The germline CDR1 and CDR2 sequences are MDHEN and SYDVKM. Trimming removed 3 bases from V and 8 bases from J, with 5 bases in between.

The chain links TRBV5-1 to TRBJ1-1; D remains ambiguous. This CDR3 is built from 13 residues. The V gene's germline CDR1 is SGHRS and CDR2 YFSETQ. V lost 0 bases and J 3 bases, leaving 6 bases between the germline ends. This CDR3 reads CASSLDGDTEAFF. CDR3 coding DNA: TGCGCCAGCAGCTTGGACGGGGACACTGAAGCTTTCTTT.

The CDR3 loop is CSVSGLQFF. The CDR3 region has the DNA TGCAGTGTGTCGGGACTGCAGTTCTTC. The chain links TRBV20-1 to TRBJ2-1, with TRBD2 as a possible D gene (6 bases). The CDR3 spans 9 residues. V gave up 7 bases and J gave up 12 bases, with 10 bases separating them. Germline V gene lookup returns CDR1 DFQATT and CDR2 SNEGSKA (reference sequence).

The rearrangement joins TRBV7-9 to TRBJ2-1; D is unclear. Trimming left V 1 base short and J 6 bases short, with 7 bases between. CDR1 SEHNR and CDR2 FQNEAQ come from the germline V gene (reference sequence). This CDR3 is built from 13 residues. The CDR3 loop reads CASSLDWSNEQFF. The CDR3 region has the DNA TGTGCCAGCAGCTTAGACTGGAGCAATGAGCAGTTCTTC.

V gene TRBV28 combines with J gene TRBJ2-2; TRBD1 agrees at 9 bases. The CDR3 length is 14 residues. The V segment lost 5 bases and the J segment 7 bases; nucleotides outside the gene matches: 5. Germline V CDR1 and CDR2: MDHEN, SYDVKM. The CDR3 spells CASSRQGVSGELFF. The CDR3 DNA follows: TGTGCCAGCAGTCGACAGGGGGTGAGCGGGGAGCTGTTTTTT.

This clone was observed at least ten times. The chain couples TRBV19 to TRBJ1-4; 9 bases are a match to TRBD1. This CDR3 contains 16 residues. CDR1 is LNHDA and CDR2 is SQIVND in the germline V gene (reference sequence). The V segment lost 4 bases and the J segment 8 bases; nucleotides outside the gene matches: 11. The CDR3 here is CASSKGAGTGHEKLFF. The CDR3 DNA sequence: TGTGCCAGTAGTAAGGGGGCCGGGACAGGGCACGAAAAACTGTTTTTT. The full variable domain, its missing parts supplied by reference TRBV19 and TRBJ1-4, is DGGITQSPKYLFRKEGQNVTLSCEQNLNHDAMYWYRQDPGQGLRLIYYSQIVNDFQKGDIAEGYSVSREKKESFPLTVTSAQKNPTAFYLCASSKGAGTGHEKLFFGSGTQLSVL.